In this sample, the clone carrying this T cell receptor (beta chain) turned up many times. The sample comes from a study of molecular identifiers for immune sequencing clone quantification. V was clipped by 6 bases and J by 1 base; unmatched bases: 17. Per germline, CDR1 LGHNT and CDR2 FRNRAP. The CDR3 is 18 amino acids. TCRdb re-called the PCR reads with MiXCR, one entry per CDR3 protein. Of 400,000 to 600,000 distinct CDR3 sequences listed, under 30% are singletons. The source is a human donor in good health. Some libraries in this study had Jurkat cell RNA spiked in. The sample was naive CD8+ T cells from blood, with Jurkat cell RNA spiked in. The sample's subset: FACS-sorted CD8+CD4-CCR7+CD45RA+ naive T cells. The V call is TRBV12-5, the J call TRBJ1-2; 7 nucleotides match TRBD1. The CDR3 here is CASGPPGQAIYFNYGYTF. CDR3 nucleotide sequence: TGTGCTAGTGGCCCACCCGGACAGGCCATCTATTTTAACTATGGCTACACCTTC.